The next 24 T cell receptor beta chains were all read from a single sample in a study of identical twins. TCRdb independently ran MiXCR on the 5' RACE reads; one entry per CDR3 protein. Here the sample spans 500,000 or so distinct CDR3 sequences, less than 25% being singletons. The sample was also linked to a second study, of T cells expressing NK-cell markers.

Specimen: CD4+ T cells sorted from blood. Source of these receptors: a young woman in good health.

This clonotype was recorded a few times. DNA of the CDR3: TGCAGTGCTAGAGAGGGTAGCACTGAAGCTTTCTTT. Encoded protein: CSAREGSTEAFF. This chain joins TRBV20-1 and TRBJ1-1; D gene unclear. This CDR3 is built from 12 residues. Germline V CDR1 and CDR2: DFQATT, SNEGSKA (reference sequence). V lost 0 bases and J lost 4, with 6 bases in between.

This clonotype was detected only a few times. The gene calls are TRBV4-2 and TRBJ2-5, with 7 nucleotides matching TRBD2. V was pared by 5 bases and J by 4 bases, with 16 bases of the junction left unmatched. Germline CDR1 is LGHNA and CDR2 is YNFKEQ. The CDR3 covers 17 residues. CDR3 sequence (DNA): TGTGCCAGCAGCTCACCCGCCCGGAGACTAGCAGGAGAGACCCAGTACTTC. Translating gives CASSSPARRLAGETQYF.

This clonotype has just a few counts. This chain uses TRBV3-1 with TRBJ1-2; tentative D call: TRBD1 (6 bases). The CDR3 is made up of 13 amino acids. Germline V gives CDR1 LGHDT, CDR2 YNNKEL (reference sequence). Trimming took 4 bases from V and 8 from J, leaving 14 bases between them. The DNA for the CDR3 is TGTGCCAGCAGCCCCTGGGAGGGGGGCGGCTACACCTTC. It yields the protein CASSPWEGGGYTF.

The sample holds a few counts of this clonotype. The chain uses TRBV12-3 or TRBV12-4 and TRBJ1-1; D not certain. The CDR3 contains 13 residues. V was clipped by 7 bases and J by 0 bases, with 9 bases between them. CDR3 bases: TGTGCCAGCATTAGTGAATTGAACACTGAAGCTTTCTTT. Translating it yields CASISELNTEAFF.

This clonotype was counted a few times. The genes are TRBV12-3 or TRBV12-4 and TRBJ2-2, with D uncertain. V lost 7 bases and J lost 10, with 13 bases in between. The CDR3 extends over 12 amino acids. The CDR3 nucleotides are TGTGCCAGCAAGGGCGTTCGAACGGAGCTGTTTTTT. It encodes CASKGVRTELFF.

This CDR3 is CASSSAPLGQSQHF. CDR3 sequence (DNA): TGTGCCAGCAGCTCGGCCCCACTAGGCCAGTCCCAGCATTTT. The chain uses TRBV7-2 and TRBJ1-5, with D uncertain. This CDR3 spans 14 amino acids. Trimming removed 4 bases at V and 11 bases at J, with 18 bases between. Germline V gene lookup returns CDR1 SGHTA and CDR2 FQGNSA.

The sample holds a few counts of this clonotype. The genes are TRBV7-9 and TRBJ1-2, with D unclear. Deletions cut 3 bases from V and 4 bases from J, with 9 bases between. Germline values: CDR1 SEHNR, CDR2 FQNEAQ (reference sequence). This CDR3 region has 13 residues. The CDR3 bases are TGTGCCAGCAGCTTCGCGGAGTTCTATGGCTACACCTTC. Encoded protein: CASSFAEFYGYTF. Together with reference TRBV7-9 and TRBJ1-2, the CDR3 gives the full variable domain: DTGVSQNPRHKITKRGQNVTFRCDPISEHNRLYWYRQTLGQGPEFLTYFQNEAQLEKSRLLSDRFSAERPKGSFSTLEIQRTEQGDSAMYLCASSFAEFYGYTFGSGTRLTVV.

The V call is TRBV4-2, the J call TRBJ1-4; 7 bases fit TRBD1. V dropped 4 bases and J dropped 8; count of bases not matched to a gene: 10. Germline V CDR1 and CDR2: LGHNA, YNFKEQ. The CDR3 has 15 amino acids. CDR3 in amino acids: CASSPPRGRGEKLFF. CDR3 bases: TGTGCCAGCAGCCCCCCGAGGGGGCGAGGGGAAAAACTGTTTTTT.

This clonotype was detected a few times. The chain has TRBV6-1 and TRBJ2-7, with 9 bases lining up with TRBD1. Germline loops: CDR1 MNHNS, CDR2 SASEGT. With 5 bases clipped from V and 5 bases from J, the junction kept 7 bases outside the gene matches. The CDR3 has 14 amino acids. The CDR3 is CASSPWTGVDEQYF. The CDR3 bases are TGTGCCAGCAGTCCTTGGACAGGGGTGGACGAGCAGTACTTC.

This clonotype was detected only a few times. The chain uses TRBV20-1 and TRBJ2-5; 8 bases fit TRBD2. This CDR3 comprises 15 residues. V dropped 4 bases and J dropped 1; count of bases not matched to a gene: 8. Germline loops: CDR1 DFQATT, CDR2 SNEGSKA (reference sequence). CDR3 nucleotide sequence: TGCAGTGCTATTGGGAGCGGGGGTATCCAAGAGACCCAGTACTTC. This translates into CSAIGSGGIQETQYF.

This clonotype was detected only a few times. The rearrangement links TRBV4-3 to TRBJ2-7; 8 bases fit TRBD2. The CDR3 has 15 residues. Germline V lookup: CDR1 LGHNA, CDR2 YSLEER. J gave up 3 bases and V 4 bases, and 8 bases lay outside the gene matches. CDR3 protein: CASSPRTGGIYEQYF. The CDR3 region has the DNA TGCGCCAGCAGCCCCCGGACGGGGGGGATCTACGAGCAGTACTTC.

The V call is TRBV20-1, the J call TRBJ2-1, with a tentative D call TRBD2 (6 bases). CDR3 length: 16 amino acids. Germline lookup yields CDR1 DFQATT and CDR2 SNEGSKA (reference sequence). V was cut by 3 bases and J by 4 bases, with 19 bases left in between. The CDR3 DNA is TGCAGTGCTAGCCTACTAGCCGCGGAAAGATACAATGAGCAGTTCTTC. Its translation is CSASLLAAERYNEQFF.

This clonotype occurred once. The chain couples TRBV7-9 to TRBJ2-3; a weak D match, TRBD1 (5 bases). V lost 6 bases and J 8 bases, leaving 15 bases between the germline ends. Germline V gene sequence: CDR1 SEHNR, CDR2 FQNEAQ (reference sequence). The CDR3 runs to 13 residues. The CDR3 spells CASRDTDTGTQYF. Written as DNA, the CDR3 is TGTGCCAGCAGGGACACGGACACGGGTACGCAGTATTTT.

This clonotype has a count of ten or more. This chain uses TRBV7-9 with TRBJ2-2; D unresolved. This CDR3 contains 14 residues. V shed 1 base and J shed 0 bases, with 3 bases lying between them. CDR1 is SEHNR and CDR2 is FQNEAQ in the germline V gene (reference sequence). Written as DNA, the CDR3 is TGTGCCAGCAGCTTAGTAGCGAACACCGGGGAGCTGTTTTTT. As protein: CASSLVANTGELFF.

This clonotype was observed a handful of times. The genes are TRBV20-1 and TRBJ1-5; possibly TRBD1 for D (6 bases). Trimming removed 5 bases from V and 11 bases from J, with 16 bases in between. Germline CDR1 is DFQATT and CDR2 is SNEGSKA (reference sequence). The CDR3 loop spans 12 amino acids. The CDR3 bases are TGCAGTGCTGGGCAGGGGCAACGTACCCAGCATTTT. Translation gives CSAGQGQRTQHF.

This clonotype was seen many times. The chain joins TRBV12-3 or TRBV12-4 to TRBJ2-7; D possibly corresponds to TRBD1 (6 bases). This CDR3 is 13 amino acids long. The V end lost 6 bases, the J end lost 11 bases, and 20 bases lay between the germline ends. The CDR3 DNA is TGTGCCAGCAGGGCCTCCGGGACAAGGGTTAAGTACTTC. This encodes CASRASGTRVKYF.

This clonotype was counted ten times or more. The CDR3 sequence is CSVVRGDTEAFF. CDR3 nucleotides: TGCAGCGTTGTGAGGGGCGACACTGAAGCTTTCTTT. The rearrangement links TRBV29-1 to TRBJ1-1; D may be TRBD1 (5 bases). The CDR3 consists of 12 residues. Germline CDR1 and CDR2: SQVTM and ANQGSEA. V lost 4 bases and J 3 bases, leaving 9 bases between the germline ends.

This clonotype was picked up a small number of times. A read error is possible here, since a much larger clone lies one base away. This CDR3 is missing its conserved last phenylalanine or tryptophan, likely due to a read error. The DNA is omitted, as the CDR3 cannot be located on it reliably, and the CDR3 follows TCRdb's listing. This chain connects TRBV5-6 to TRBJ1-2; the listed D gene, TRBD1, was not tested against the DNA. Per the germline V gene, CDR1 is SGHDT and CDR2 is YYEEEE. The CDR3 has 13 residues if both end residues are counted. CDR3 residues: CASSLDQRGLRTY.

This sequence joins TRBV9 and TRBJ2-1; 7 positions match TRBD2. This CDR3 spans 21 amino acids. CDR1 and CDR2 (germline): SGDLS, YYNGEE. Trimming removed 0 bases from V and 5 bases from J; junction bases left unmatched: 23. The DNA for the CDR3 is TGTGCCAGCAGCGTAGCCCGGAGCCCTGAAGTAGCAGCGGGGCCTCACAATGAGCAGTTCTTC. Protein sequence: CASSVARSPEVAAGPHNEQFF. The full variable domain, completed using reference TRBV9 and TRBJ2-1, is DSGVTQTPKHLITATGQRVTLRCSPRSGDLSVYWYQQSLDQGLQFLIQYYNGEERAKGNILERFSAQQFPDLHSELNLSSLELGDSALYFCASSVARSPEVAAGPHNEQFFGPGTRLTVL.

This clonotype has more than one count but fewer than ten. This clone may be a read error of a much larger clone one base away. This chain uses TRBV5-6 with TRBJ2-3, with D uncertain. Germline CDR1 SGHDT, CDR2 YYEEEE. Between the trimmed V and J ends, which lost 2 bases and 2 bases, there was a span of 3 bases. The CDR3 has 12 amino acids. The CDR3 protein is CASSFITDTQYF. DNA of the CDR3: TGTGCCAGCAGCTTTATCACAGATACGCAGTATTTT.

The chain combines TRBV6-1 with TRBJ1-2, with 7 nucleotides matching TRBD1. The ends lost 8 bases at V and 8 bases at J; junction bases unmatched: 11. The germline CDR1 and CDR2 sequences are MNHNS and SASEGT. The CDR3 consists of 13 residues. CDR3 sequence: CASRDSPGEGYTF. The CDR3, as DNA: TGTGCCAGCCGGGACAGCCCAGGGGAGGGCTACACCTTC.

This clonotype was detected many times. The chain is built from TRBV12-3 or TRBV12-4 and TRBJ2-1, with D perhaps matching TRBD1 (6 bases). V shed 4 bases and J shed 7 bases, with 17 bases lying between them. This CDR3 is 15 amino acids long. The CDR3 is CASSSRDTLKNEQFF. The CDR3 DNA sequence: TGTGCCAGCAGTTCCCGGGACACCCTTAAAAATGAGCAGTTCTTC.

This clonotype has more than one count but fewer than ten. The chain recombines TRBV9 with TRBJ2-1; 10 bases align to TRBD1. The CDR3 runs 15 residues. J lost 9 bases, V lost 2 bases, and 8 bases had no gene match. CDR1 and CDR2 (germline): SGDLS, YYNGEE. The CDR3 DNA reads as TGTGCCAGCAGCGTTTCCTGGACAGGGGGAAGTGAGCAGTTCTTC. Encoded protein: CASSVSWTGGSEQFF.

Only a few counts were recorded for this clonotype. The rearrangement links TRBV11-2 to TRBJ2-5, with 9 bases that match TRBD2. The CDR3 length is 16 residues. V was pared by 2 bases and J by 1 base, with 5 bases of the junction left unmatched. The germline gives CDR1 SGHAT, CDR2 FQNNGV. Here the CDR3 reads CASSLILAGPQETQYF. In DNA form, the CDR3 reads TGTGCCAGCAGCTTAATTCTAGCGGGGCCCCAAGAGACCCAGTACTTC.